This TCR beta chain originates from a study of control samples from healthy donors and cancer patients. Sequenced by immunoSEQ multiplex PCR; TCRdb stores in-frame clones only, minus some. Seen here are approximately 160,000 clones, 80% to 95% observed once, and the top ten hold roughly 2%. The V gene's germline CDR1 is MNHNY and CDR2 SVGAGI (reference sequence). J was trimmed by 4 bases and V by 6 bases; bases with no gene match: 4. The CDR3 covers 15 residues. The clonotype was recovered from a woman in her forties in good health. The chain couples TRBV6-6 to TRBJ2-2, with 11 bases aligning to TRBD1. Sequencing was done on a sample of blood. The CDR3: CASRQGQGATGELFF. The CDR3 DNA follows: TGTGCCAGCAGACAAGGACAGGGGGCCACCGGGGAGCTGTTTTTT.